The clone carrying this T cell receptor beta chain has a count of ten or more. What it binds is unknown. The time point denotes: newly diagnosed GD, antithyroid drugs for less than 3 months. The authors made the TCR library using RNA they extracted from PBMCs. Patients of an endocrinology department in Xi'an, China, were included. Researchers made TCR beta libraries by using iRepertoire HTBI primers and running Arm-PCR on CDR3 regions. One entry per CDR3 protein results from TCRdb running MiXCR on the multiplex PCR reads. The data contain about 620,000 distinct CDR3 sequences, roughly 15% of them singletons. The sample is drawn from a study of regulatory T cells in long-lasting Graves disease. Study-wide context: Graves' patients, diagnosed recently, had received antithyroid drugs under 3 months. Whole-study findings and limits: Relative to new patients (around 1,000), persistent patients exhibited greater sharing of public clonotypes (around 2,500).

These records were also assigned to another study, of T cells in Graves' hyperthyroidism and ophthalmopathy. This second study says: Using the HTBI primer set, a first-round RT-PCR was run on the TCR CDR3.

The material sequenced was peripheral blood mononuclear cells (PBMCs), taken at new diagnosis, from a patient treated with antithyroid drugs. This clonotype was obtained from a woman under 40 with Graves disease.

The CDR3 sequence is CASSTTGGSYNEQFF. The CDR3 DNA is TGTGCCAGCAGCACCACAGGGGGGTCCTACAATGAGCAGTTCTTC. This chain connects TRBV11-2 to TRBJ2-1, with 8 bases aligning to TRBD1. Per the germline V gene, CDR1 is SGHAT and CDR2 is FQNNGV. The CDR3 sequence is 15 residues long. V shed 5 bases and J 1 base; nucleotides not matched to a gene: 4.